This TCR beta chain is drawn from a study of regulatory T cells in long-lasting Graves disease. Study-level information: Antithyroid drug use was under 3 months in newly diagnosed Graves' patients.

As for time point: newly diagnosed GD, antithyroid drugs for less than 3 months. PBMC RNA was the source of the TCR library. The authors built TCR beta libraries using iRepertoire HTBI primers and Arm-PCR of CDR3 regions. TCRdb reanalysed the multiplex PCR reads using MiXCR and keeps one entry per CDR3 protein. The profile shows 450,000 to 500,000 distinct CDR3 sequences, about a sixth of them singletons. These data also formed part of another study, on T cells in Graves' hyperthyroidism and ophthalmopathy.

The sequences come from peripheral blood mononuclear cells (PBMCs), collected at new diagnosis, from a patient treated with antithyroid drugs. The clonotype comes from a man between 35 and 55 years old with Graves disease.

CDR3 sequence: CASSVWLASGEQFF. CDR3 bases: TGTGCCAGCAGCGTATGGCTAGCATCAGGCGAGCAGTTCTTC. This rearrangement joins TRBV9 to TRBJ2-1; D might be TRBD2 (5 bases). Germline V lookup: CDR1 SGDLS, CDR2 YYNGEE. This CDR3 spans 14 amino acids. Trimming removed 1 base at V and 10 bases at J, with 15 bases between. The whole variable domain, filled in from reference TRBV9 and TRBJ2-1, reads DSGVTQTPKHLITATGQRVTLRCSPRSGDLSVYWYQQSLDQGLQFLIQYYNGEERAKGNILERFSAQQFPDLHSELNLSSLELGDSALYFCASSVWLASGEQFFGPGTRLTVL.